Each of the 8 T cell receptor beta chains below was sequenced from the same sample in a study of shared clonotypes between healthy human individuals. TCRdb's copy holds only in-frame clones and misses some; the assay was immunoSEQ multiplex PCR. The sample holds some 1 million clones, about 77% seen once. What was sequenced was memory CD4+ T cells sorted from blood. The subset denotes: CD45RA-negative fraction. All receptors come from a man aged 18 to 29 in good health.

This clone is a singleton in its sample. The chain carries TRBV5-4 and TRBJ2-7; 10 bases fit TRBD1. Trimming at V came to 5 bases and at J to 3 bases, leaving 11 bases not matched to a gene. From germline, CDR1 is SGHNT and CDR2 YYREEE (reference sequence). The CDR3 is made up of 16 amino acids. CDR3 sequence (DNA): TGTGCCAGCAGATCCGGGGACAGGGGAGGAAGCTACGAGCAGTACTTC. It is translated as CASRSGDRGGSYEQYF.

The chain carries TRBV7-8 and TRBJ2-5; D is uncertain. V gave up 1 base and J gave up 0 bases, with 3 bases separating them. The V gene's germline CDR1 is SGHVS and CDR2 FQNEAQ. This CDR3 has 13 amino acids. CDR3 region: CASSLGYQETQYF. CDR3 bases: TGTGCCAGCAGCTTAGGGTACCAAGAGACCCAGTACTTC.

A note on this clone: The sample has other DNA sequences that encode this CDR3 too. Here the CDR3 reads CSVVRTGELFF. CDR3 in DNA: TGCAGCGTTGTGCGAACCGGGGAGCTGTTTTTT. The V call is TRBV29-1, the J call TRBJ2-2; no firm D call. CDR3 length: 11 residues. The germline V gene encodes CDR1 SQVTM and CDR2 ANQGSEA. V shed 4 bases and J shed 5 bases, with 5 bases lying between them.

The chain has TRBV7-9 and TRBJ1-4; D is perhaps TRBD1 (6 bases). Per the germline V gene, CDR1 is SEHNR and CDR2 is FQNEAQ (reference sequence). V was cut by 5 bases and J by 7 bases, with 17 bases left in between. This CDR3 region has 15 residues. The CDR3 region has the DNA TGTGCCAGCAGCCCCCGGGTAGGGGGTGGTGAAAAACTGTTTTTT. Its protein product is CASSPRVGGGEKLFF. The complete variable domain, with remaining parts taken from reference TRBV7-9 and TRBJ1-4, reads DTGVSQNPRHKITKRGQNVTFRCDPISEHNRLYWYRQTLGQGPEFLTYFQNEAQLEKSRLLSDRFSAERPKGSFSTLEIQRTEQGDSAMYLCASSPRVGGGEKLFFGSGTQLSVL.

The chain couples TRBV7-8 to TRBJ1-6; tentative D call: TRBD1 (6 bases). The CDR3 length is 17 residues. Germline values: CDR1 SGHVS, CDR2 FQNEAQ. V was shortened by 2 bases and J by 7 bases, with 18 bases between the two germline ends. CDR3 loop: CASSLSATGANNSPLHF. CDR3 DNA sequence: TGTGCCAGCAGCTTATCGGCGACGGGGGCAAACAATTCACCCCTCCACTTT.

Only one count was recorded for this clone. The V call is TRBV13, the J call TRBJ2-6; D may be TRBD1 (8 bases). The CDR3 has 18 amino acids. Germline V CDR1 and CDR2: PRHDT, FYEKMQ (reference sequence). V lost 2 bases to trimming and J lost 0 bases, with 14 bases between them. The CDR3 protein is CASSLRQGRVSGANVLTF. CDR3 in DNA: TGTGCCAGCAGCTTAAGACAGGGGAGGGTCTCTGGGGCCAACGTCCTGACTTTC. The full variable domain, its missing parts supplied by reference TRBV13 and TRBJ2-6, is AAGVIQSPRHLIKEKRETATLKCYPIPRHDTVYWYQQGPGQDPQFLISFYEKMQSDKGSIPDRFSAQQFSDYHSELNMSSLELGDSALYFCASSLRQGRVSGANVLTFGAGSRLTVL.

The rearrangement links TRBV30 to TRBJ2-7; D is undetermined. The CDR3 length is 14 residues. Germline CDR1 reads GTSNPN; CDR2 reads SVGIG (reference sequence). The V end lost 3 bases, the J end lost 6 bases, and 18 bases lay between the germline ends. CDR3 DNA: TGTGCCTGGAGCCGACAACAGTCAGGTAGCGAGCAGTACTTC. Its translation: CAWSRQQSGSEQYF.

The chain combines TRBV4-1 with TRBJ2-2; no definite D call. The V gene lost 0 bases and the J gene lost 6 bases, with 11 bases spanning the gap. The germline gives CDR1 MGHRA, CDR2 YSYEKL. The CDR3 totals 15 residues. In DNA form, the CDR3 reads TGCGCCAGCAGCCAAGATAGAACCACCGCCGGGGAGCTGTTTTTT. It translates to CASSQDRTTAGELFF.